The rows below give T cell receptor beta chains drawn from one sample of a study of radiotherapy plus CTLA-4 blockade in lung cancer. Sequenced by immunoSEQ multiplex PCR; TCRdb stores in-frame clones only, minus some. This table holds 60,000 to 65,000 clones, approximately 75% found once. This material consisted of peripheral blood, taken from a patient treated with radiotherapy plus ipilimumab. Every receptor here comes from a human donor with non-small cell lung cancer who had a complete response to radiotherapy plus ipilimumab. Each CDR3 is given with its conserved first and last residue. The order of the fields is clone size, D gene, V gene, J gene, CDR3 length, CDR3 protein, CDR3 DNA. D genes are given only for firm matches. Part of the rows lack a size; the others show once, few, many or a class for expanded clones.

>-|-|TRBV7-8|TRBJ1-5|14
CASSSQNSNQPQHF
TGTGCCAGCAGCTCCCAAAATAGCAATCAGCCCCAGCATTTT
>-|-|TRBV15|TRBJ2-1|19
CATSRDSPLPRGRYNEQFF
TGTGCCACCAGCAGAGATTCTCCCCTTCCCCGCGGACGCTACAATGAGCAGTTCTTC
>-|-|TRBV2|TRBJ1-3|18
CASSLRRPTAYSGNTIYF
TGTGCCAGCAGTCTTCGACGACCGACGGCCTACTCTGGAAACACCATATATTTT
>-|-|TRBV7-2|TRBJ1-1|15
CASSPPQGWSTEAFF
TGTGCCAGCAGCCCACCACAGGGTTGGTCCACTGAAGCTTTCTTT
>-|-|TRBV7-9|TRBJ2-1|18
CASSLANRPLSPYNEQFF
TGTGCCAGCAGCTTAGCTAACAGGCCCCTCTCTCCCTACAATGAGCAGTTCTTC
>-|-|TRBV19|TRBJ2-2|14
CASSGLANTGELFF
TGTGCCAGTTCGGGACTGGCGAACACCGGGGAGCTGTTTTTT
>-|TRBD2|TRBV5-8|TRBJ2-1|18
CASSLWGSTSGRYNEQFF
TGTGCCAGCAGCTTATGGGGATCGACTAGCGGGAGGTACAATGAGCAGTTCTTC
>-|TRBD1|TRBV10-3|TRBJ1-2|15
CAISRLTGSTEGYTF
TGTGCCATCAGCCGCTTGACAGGGTCGACGGAAGGCTACACCTTC
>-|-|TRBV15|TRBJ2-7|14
CATSRDRGSYEQYF
TGTGCCACCAGCAGAGACAGGGGCTCCTACGAGCAGTACTTC
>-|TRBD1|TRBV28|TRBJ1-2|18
CASSLVGGGTGGSYGYTF
TGTGCCAGCAGTCTCGTGGGGGGAGGGACAGGAGGATCCTATGGCTACACCTTC
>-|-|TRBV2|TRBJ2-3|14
CASSEGEPTDTQYF
TGTGCCAGCAGTGAAGGAGAACCCACAGATACGCAGTATTTT
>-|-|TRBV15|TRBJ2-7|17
CATSRGSMGPTSYEQYF
TGTGCCACCAGCAGAGGGAGTATGGGTCCTACCTCCTACGAGCAGTACTTC
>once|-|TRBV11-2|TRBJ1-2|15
CASSTRQLANYGYTF
TGTGCCAGCAGCACCCGACAGCTCGCTAACTATGGCTACACCTTC
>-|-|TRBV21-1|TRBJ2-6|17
CASSNARVKTGANVLTF
TGTGCCAGCAGCAATGCGAGGGTAAAGACTGGGGCCAACGTCCTGACTTTC
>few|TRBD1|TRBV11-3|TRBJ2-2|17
CASSFASTGKLTGELFF
TGTGCCAGCAGCTTCGCCTCGACAGGGAAGTTAACCGGGGAGCTGTTTTTT
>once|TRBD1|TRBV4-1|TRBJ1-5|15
CASSQDQQGGQPQHF
TGCGCCAGCAGCCAAGATCAACAGGGGGGTCAGCCCCAGCATTTT